This entry describes one T cell receptor beta chain. The sample originates from a study of blood T cell repertoires in COVID-19. Background on the study: Samples taken during acute and convalescent COVID-19 were collected in the United States, Italy and Spain.

Data came from immunoSEQ multiplex PCR; TCRdb stores just in-frame clones and leaves some out. The table includes a few hundred thousand clones, approximately 90% detected once. The receptor's source is a middle-aged woman who had been exposed to COVID-19. Sequencing used PBMCs or T cells enriched from blood (not recorded which).

In nucleotides, the CDR3 is TGTGCTGGGGCTGGTTCGTATGGTTCACCCCTCCACTTT. Translated: CAGAGSYGSPLHF. The chain uses TRBV30 and TRBJ1-6; maybe TRBD1 (5 bases). This CDR3 region has 13 residues. The germline V gene has CDR1 GTSNPN and CDR2 SVGIG (reference sequence).